Shown below are 20 T cell receptor beta chains from a single sample sequenced in a study of T cells after yellow fever vaccination (dated by TCRdb to the late 2010s). The sample's treatment or condition label, in plain terms: live attenuated yellow fever vaccine strain. Library preparation was by 5' RACE. Sequencing was carried out with an Illumina NovaSeq 6000. TCRdb reanalyzed the raw reads on its own, using fastp at Q25 for trimming and MiXCR for clone calling, and kept in-frame beta chains. Identical CDR3 proteins give one entry, which carries the most common genes and DNA. Within this sample are hundreds of thousands of distinct CDR3 sequences, with approximately 18% of them counted one time only. Over 15% of the sample is in the top ten clones. The material sequenced was PBMCs, taken before the yellow fever booster vaccination. These receptors all stem from a young man who received the YFV17D yellow fever vaccine.

This clonotype came up a few times. This sequence joins TRBV20-1 and TRBJ2-3; the match to TRBD2 covers 11 bases. The J segment lost 1 base and the V segment lost 4 bases, leaving 1 base of the junction unmatched. The CDR3 covers 14 residues. CDR1 and CDR2 (germline): DFQATT, SNEGSKA (reference sequence). CDR3 loop: CSAILAGGTDTQYF. CDR3 bases: TGCAGTGCTATACTAGCGGGGGGCACAGATACGCAGTATTTT.

The V gene is TRBV18, the J gene TRBJ1-1; weak D call: TRBD1 (6 bases). Trimming cost V 3 bases and J 12 bases, with 11 bases left between them. Per the germline V gene, CDR1 is KGHSH and CDR2 is LQKENI. The CDR3 has 11 residues. The CDR3 sequence: CASSPRGPPFF. CDR3 nucleotide sequence: TGTGCCAGCTCACCCCGGGGGCCCCCTTTCTTT.

CDR3 amino acids: CASSRGTLETQYF. CDR3 coding DNA: TGTGCCAGCAGCCGAGGGACACTAGAGACCCAGTACTTC. The chain uses TRBV7-2 and TRBJ2-5, with a possible D match to TRBD1 (6 bases). The CDR3 length is 13 residues. The germline gives CDR1 SGHTA, CDR2 FQGNSA. V was clipped by 5 bases and J by 4 bases, with 11 bases between them.

The chain carries TRBV20-1 and TRBJ2-5; D ambiguous. CDR1 is DFQATT and CDR2 is SNEGSKA in the germline V gene (reference sequence). This CDR3 comprises 14 residues. The V and J ends lost 7 bases and 4 bases respectively, with 19 bases between them. The CDR3: CSGGNIGRRETQYF. The CDR3 DNA follows: TGCAGTGGCGGAAATATTGGGCGGCGAGAGACCCAGTACTTC.

The chain carries TRBV5-8 and TRBJ1-1; D is unresolved. The V gene's germline CDR1 is SGHTS and CDR2 YDEGEE. The CDR3 consists of 15 residues. Trimming left V 0 bases short and J 5 bases short, with 14 bases between. The CDR3 coding sequence is TGTGCCAGCAGCTTGGGTTGGGGAGTTAGTACTGAAGCTTTCTTT. As protein: CASSLGWGVSTEAFF.

At least ten counts were recorded for this clonotype. The chain joins TRBV2 to TRBJ2-2; unclear D gene. The ends were cut back, 6 bases at V and 4 bases at J, with 3 bases in the middle. Per the germline V gene, CDR1 is SNHLY and CDR2 is FYNNEI. This CDR3 is 11 amino acids long. DNA of the CDR3: TGTGCCAGCAGCGTCACCGGGGAGCTGTTTTTT. Its protein product is CASSVTGELFF.

Many counts were recorded for this clonotype. The gene calls are TRBV6-4 and TRBJ2-3; 8 nucleotides match TRBD2. This CDR3 is 16 amino acids long. Germline-derived CDR1 and CDR2 are MRHNA and SNTAGT. J was trimmed by 4 bases and V by 2 bases; bases with no gene match: 8. The CDR3 region is CASSDGVGGAPDTQYF. The DNA of the CDR3 is TGTGCCAGCAGTGACGGGGTCGGGGGGGCCCCAGATACGCAGTATTTT.

This sequence joins TRBV25-1 and TRBJ2-2; no clear D gene. Looked up from germline, CDR1 is MGHDK and CDR2 is SYGVNS. This CDR3 spans 13 amino acids. V was shortened by 1 base and J by 4 bases, with 4 bases between the two germline ends. CDR3 sequence: CASSELITGELFF. In DNA, the CDR3 is TGTGCCAGCAGTGAATTAATCACCGGGGAGCTGTTTTTT.

This clonotype was counted a single time. The genes are TRBV3-1 and TRBJ2-1; D possibly matches TRBD1 or TRBD2 (5 bases each). V lost 1 base, J lost 7 bases, and 8 bases lay in between. The CDR3 sequence is 13 residues long. Germline V lookup: CDR1 LGHDT, CDR2 YNNKEL (reference sequence). CDR3 in DNA: TGTGCCAGCAGCCAAGCAGGGACGAATGAGCAGTTCTTC. This codes for CASSQAGTNEQFF.

In this sample, this clonotype turned up a few times. The V call is TRBV28, the J call TRBJ2-3; possibly TRBD1 for D (6 bases). V lost 5 bases to trimming and J lost 0 bases, with 15 bases between them. The germline V gene encodes CDR1 MDHEN and CDR2 SYDVKM. The CDR3 covers 16 residues. The CDR3 DNA reads TGTGCCAGCAGTGTACCCAGGACAGAAAGCACAGATACGCAGTATTTT. It translates to CASSVPRTESTDTQYF.

The gene calls are TRBV4-1 and TRBJ1-1, with 9 bases matching TRBD1. The germline V gene encodes CDR1 MGHRA and CDR2 YSYEKL. Losses at the gene ends were 3 bases for V and 3 bases for J; bases not matched to a gene: 8. The CDR3 length is 16 residues. The CDR3: CASSHPSQGADTEAFF. The CDR3 coding sequence is TGCGCCAGCAGCCACCCCTCACAGGGGGCTGACACTGAAGCTTTCTTT.

This clonotype showed up just a few times. The rearrangement links TRBV10-3 to TRBJ2-5; the D gene is possibly TRBD1 (5 bases). The CDR3 is 13 residues long. CDR1 and CDR2 (germline): ENHRY, SYGVKD. The germline V and J ends were trimmed by 3 bases and 5 bases, with 10 bases remaining between them. The CDR3 sequence is CAISDSGAETQYF. The CDR3 nucleotides are TGTGCCATCAGTGATTCTGGGGCCGAGACCCAGTACTTC.

This chain links TRBV3-1 with TRBJ2-1; D possibly uses TRBD1 or TRBD2 (5 bases each). V was cut by 3 bases and J by 6 bases, with 15 bases left in between. Germline V CDR1 and CDR2: LGHDT, YNNKEL (reference sequence). The CDR3 sequence is 15 residues long. CDR3 in amino acids: CASSQHRDAPNEQFF. CDR3 nucleotide sequence: TGTGCCAGCAGCCAGCATCGGGACGCTCCCAATGAGCAGTTCTTC.

This clonotype was seen repeatedly, ten times or more. The chain couples TRBV28 to TRBJ2-3; 14 bases line up with TRBD2. Germline V gives CDR1 MDHEN, CDR2 SYDVKM. The CDR3 contains 15 residues. J lost 5 bases, V lost 6 bases, and 4 bases had no gene match. Written as DNA, the CDR3 is TGTGCCAGCAGCGGGACTAGCGGGGGACAAGATACGCAGTATTTT. Its translation is CASSGTSGGQDTQYF.

This chain joins TRBV13 and TRBJ1-5, with D possibly matching TRBD1 (5 bases). The CDR3 contains 16 residues. V shed 1 base and J shed 4 bases, with 14 bases lying between them. CDR1 and CDR2 from the germline V gene are PRHDT and FYEKMQ (reference sequence). The CDR3 DNA sequence: TGTGCCAGCAGCTTAGTTAAGGTGGGGCGTAATCAGCCCCAGCATTTT. Its translation: CASSLVKVGRNQPQHF.

The chain joins TRBV5-1 to TRBJ2-2; tentatively, D is TRBD1 or TRBD2 (7 bases each). Germline V gene lookup returns CDR1 SGHRS and CDR2 YFSETQ. V gave up 3 bases and J gave up 5 bases, with 11 bases separating them. The length of the CDR3 is 14 residues. This CDR3 is CASSSRGGTGELFF. CDR3 DNA sequence: TGCGCCAGCAGCTCCAGGGGGGGAACCGGGGAGCTGTTTTTT.

This clonotype appeared many times. This sequence joins TRBV7-6 and TRBJ2-2; D assignment may be TRBD1 or TRBD2 (7 bases each). The germline gives CDR1 SGHVS, CDR2 FNYEAQ. The length of the CDR3 is 15 residues. Trimming left V 1 base short and J 6 bases short, with 12 bases between. CDR3 coding DNA: TGTGCCAGCAGCTTAGTAGCAGGGGGGGCCGGGGAGCTGTTTTTT. Protein product: CASSLVAGGAGELFF. Filled out from reference TRBV7-6 and TRBJ2-2, the complete variable domain reads GAGVSQSPRYKVTKRGQDVALRCDPISGHVSLYWYRQALGQGPEFLTYFNYEAQQDKSGLPNDRFSAERPEGSISTLTIQRTEQRDSAMYRCASSLVAGGAGELFFGEGSRLTVL.

There are a few counts of this clonotype. The rearrangement joins TRBV4-3 to TRBJ2-7, with D unclear. V lost 1 base, J lost 2 bases, and 12 bases lay in between. The CDR3 has 15 residues. Germline loops: CDR1 LGHNA, CDR2 YSLEER. The DNA of the CDR3 is TGCGCCAGCAGCCAAGTTATTAGCTCCACCTACGAGCAGTACTTC. Translation: CASSQVISSTYEQYF.

This rearrangement joins TRBV12-3 or TRBV12-4 to TRBJ2-5; tentative D call: TRBD1 (5 bases). V lost 5 bases and J 5 bases, leaving 15 bases between the germline ends. CDR3 size: 14 residues. DNA of the CDR3: TGTGCCAGCAGTCCCTTAGGGGTGGGGGAGACCCAGTACTTC. Its protein product is CASSPLGVGETQYF.

This clonotype was detected a few times. This chain connects TRBV6-5 to TRBJ2-7; 7 nucleotides align to TRBD1. The CDR3 spans 13 residues. V lost 5 bases to trimming and J lost 3 bases; unmatched junction nucleotides: 4. Looked up from germline, CDR1 is MNHEY and CDR2 is SVGAGI. This CDR3 is CASSTGVGYEQYV. CDR3 in DNA: TGTGCCAGCAGTACAGGGGTGGGCTACGAGCAGTACGTC.